This TCR beta chain was found in a study of early stage breast cancer tumors. Study-level results: Unsorted bulk genomic DNA sequencing lacked pairing and functional marker data. In about 90% of the 16 patients, blood comparison separated tumor from normal breast.

The data were produced by immunoSEQ multiplex PCR, yet TCRdb's version contains in-frame clones alone and is incomplete. The sample lists approximately 10,000 clones; 60% to 75% were seen once. The CDR3 has 15 residues. Trimming shortened V by 6 bases and J by 3 bases, and 18 bases separated the two germline ends. Germline loops: CDR1 MNHEY, CDR2 SVGAGI. This clone was recorded a few times. Its antigen is unknown. This sequence joins TRBV6-5 and TRBJ2-7; D is perhaps TRBD1 (6 bases). The clonotype originates from a person in their 60s with breast cancer. What was sequenced was breast tumor tissue. As DNA, the CDR3 is TGTGCCAGCAGCGGGTGGGGGCAGGGGCGCTACGAGCAGTACTTC. It is translated as CASSGWGQGRYEQYF.